The 2 T cell receptor beta chains reported below all come from one sample, sequenced in a study of blood T cell repertoires in COVID-19 (TCRdb year 2020). Preparation of the library involved the immunoSEQ multiplex PCR assay. TCRdb limited this immuneACCESS table to in-frame rearrangements with V and J called. A share of clones is missing; checked studies link under half to unresolved V genes, and the rest is unexplained. The sample table records 35,000 to 45,000 clones; roughly 90% of these occur just once. Around 2% of the sample is in the top ten clones. Source material: peripheral blood. These receptor sequences come from a human donor in a cohort sampled during active COVID-19.

The chain links TRBV27 to TRBJ2-7, with 11 positions matching TRBD1. CDR1 and CDR2 (germline): MNHEY, SMNVEV (reference sequence). Losses at the gene ends were 3 bases for V and 3 bases for J; bases not matched to a gene: 4. The CDR3 is made up of 15 amino acids. The CDR3 nucleotides are TGTGCCAGCAGTTTCGGAGGGACAGGGGGCTACGAGCAGTACTTC. Its translation: CASSFGGTGGYEQYF.

J is TRBJ1-2 and V is TRBV4-1; perhaps TRBD1 as D (5 bases). V shed 0 bases and J shed 5 bases, with 13 bases lying between them. The length of the CDR3 is 15 residues. Germline-derived CDR1 and CDR2 are MGHRA and YSYEKL. The CDR3 sequence is CASSQESREGYGYTF. As DNA, the CDR3 is TGCGCCAGCAGCCAAGAGAGCAGGGAGGGGTATGGCTACACCTTC.